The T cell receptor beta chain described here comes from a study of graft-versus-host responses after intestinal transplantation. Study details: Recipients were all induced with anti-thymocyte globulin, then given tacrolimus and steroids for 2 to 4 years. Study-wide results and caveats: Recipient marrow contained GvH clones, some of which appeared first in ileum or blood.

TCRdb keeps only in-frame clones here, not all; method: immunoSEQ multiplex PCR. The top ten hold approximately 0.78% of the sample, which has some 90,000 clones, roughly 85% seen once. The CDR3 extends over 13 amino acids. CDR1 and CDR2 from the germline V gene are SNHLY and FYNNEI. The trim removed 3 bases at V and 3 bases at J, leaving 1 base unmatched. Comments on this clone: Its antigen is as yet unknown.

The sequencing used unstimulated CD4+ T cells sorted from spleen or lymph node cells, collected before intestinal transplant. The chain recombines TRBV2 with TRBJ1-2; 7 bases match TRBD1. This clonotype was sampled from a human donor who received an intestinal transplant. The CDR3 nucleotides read TGTGCCAGCAGTGACGACAGGGACTATGGCTACACCTTC. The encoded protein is CASSDDRDYGYTF.